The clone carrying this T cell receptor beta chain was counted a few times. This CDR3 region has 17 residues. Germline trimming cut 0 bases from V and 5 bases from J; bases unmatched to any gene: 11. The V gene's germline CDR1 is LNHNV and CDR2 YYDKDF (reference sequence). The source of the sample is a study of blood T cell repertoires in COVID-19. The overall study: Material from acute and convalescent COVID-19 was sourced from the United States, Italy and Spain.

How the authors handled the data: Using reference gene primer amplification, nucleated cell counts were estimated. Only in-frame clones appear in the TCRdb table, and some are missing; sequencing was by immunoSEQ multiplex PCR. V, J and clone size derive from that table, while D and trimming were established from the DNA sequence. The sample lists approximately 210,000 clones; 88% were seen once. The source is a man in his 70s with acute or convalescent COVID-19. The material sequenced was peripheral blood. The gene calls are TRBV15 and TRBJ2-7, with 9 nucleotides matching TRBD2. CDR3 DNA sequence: TGTGCCACCAGCAGAGATTACTCCGGACTAGCGATCGACGAGCAGTACTTC. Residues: CATSRDYSGLAIDEQYF.